Listed here is a single T cell receptor (beta chain). V lost 4 bases and J 1 base, leaving 7 bases between the germline ends. The CDR3 loop spans 12 amino acids. The germline gives CDR1 GTSNPN, CDR2 SVGIG (reference sequence). Original methodology: Amplified reference gene primers provided the basis for estimating nucleated cell counts. The method was immunoSEQ multiplex PCR; TCRdb's version includes in-frame clones alone and lacks a portion of them. V, J and clone size are taken as reported in that table, and D and trimming were inferred from the DNA itself. The table has approximately 310,000 clones, around 87% seen once. This sample was included in a study of blood T cell repertoires in COVID-19. Whole-study context: There were acute and convalescent COVID-19 samples, and they came from the United States, Italy and Spain. In each case, the material was cDNA or gDNA derived from T cells, B-cell-depleted T cells, or PBMCs.

This receptor was taken from a man aged 45-60 years with active or convalescent COVID-19. This chain joins TRBV30 and TRBJ1-1, with D hard to call. Material: peripheral blood. The CDR3 spells CAWMWQNTEAFF. The DNA for the CDR3 is TGTGCCTGGATGTGGCAGAACACTGAAGCTTTCTTT. Drawing the rest from reference TRBV30 and TRBJ1-1, the complete variable domain is SQTIHQWPATLVQPVGSPLSLECTVEGTSNPNLYWYRQAAGRGLQLLFYSVGIGQISSEVPQNLSASRPQDRQFILSSKKLLLSDSGFYLCAWMWQNTEAFFGQGTRLTVV.